The 6 T cell receptor beta chains below come from one sample, sequenced in a study of tumor-infiltrating lymphocytes in primary liver carcinoma. Alongside blood RNA obtained from unsorted whole blood, germline DNA was also extracted. Constant-region priming of about 500 ng total RNA yielded TCR beta cDNA. What produced the TCR beta libraries was three nested multiplex PCR rounds using slightly modified ARM-PCR. Forward primers for TRBV1-TRBV30 and a C-beta reverse primer served the first two PCR rounds, at roughly 10 cycles each. TCRdb reprocessed the multiplex PCR reads with MiXCR, giving one entry per CDR3 protein. The repertoire holds 250,000 to 400,000 distinct CDR3 sequences, with about 62% as singletons. Sequencing used peripheral blood. The receptors stem from a man between 35 and 55 years old with primary liver carcinoma and hepatitis B virus infection.

The chain joins TRBV20-1 to TRBJ2-7; D is undetermined. Trimming removed 6 bases at V and 6 bases at J, with 24 bases between. This CDR3 is built from 15 residues. Germline loops: CDR1 DFQATT, CDR2 SNEGSKA (reference sequence). CDR3 nucleotides: TGCAGTGCACCGGCACGCGGACGCCGCTTTAGCGAGCAGTACTTC. It encodes CSAPARGRRFSEQYF.

A word on this clonotype: One end of the junction is discordant with germline, which a read error may explain. The chain links TRBV12-3 or TRBV12-4 to TRBJ2-1; tentatively, D is TRBD2 (6 bases). The CDR3 loop spans 14 amino acids. CDR3 sequence reads: CTSSLGGANNEQSF. The CDR3 nucleotides are TGTACCAGCAGTTTAGGAGGGGCGAACAATGAGCAGTCCTTC.

To note about this clonotype: Being one base from a much bigger clone, this may be a read error. J is TRBJ1-6 and V is TRBV12-3 or TRBV12-4; D is ambiguous. This CDR3 spans 13 amino acids. The chain's CDR3 is CASSAGRNSSLHF. The CDR3 nucleotides are TGTGCCAGCAGTGCAGGAAGGAATTCATCCCTCCACTTT.

On this clonotype itself: A clone one base away is much larger, so this may be a read error. V gene TRBV4-2 combines with J gene TRBJ1-4; D is possibly TRBD1 (6 bases). The CDR3 sequence is 12 residues long. Per germline, CDR1 LGHNA and CDR2 YNFKEQ. The CDR3 nucleotides are TGTGCCGGCAGACAGGAGAATGAAAAACTGTTTTTT. Protein product: CAGRQENEKLFF.

A note on this clonotype: A junction boundary mismatches the germline segment, possibly from a read error. Written as DNA, the CDR3 is TGTGCCAGTAGTCAGACACCGAACGCTGAAGCTTTCTTT. This sequence encodes CASSQTPNAEAFF. The chain joins TRBV6-1 to TRBJ1-1; D is uncertain. Germline lookup yields CDR1 MNHNS and CDR2 SASEGT. This CDR3 has 13 residues.

Note on this clonotype: Its ends do not fully match the called genes, so a read error is possible. The chain uses TRBV12-3 or TRBV12-4 and TRBJ2-1, with TRBD2 matching over 7 bases. The CDR3 runs 13 residues. The CDR3 DNA follows: TGTGCCAGCAGTTTAATCCGGGACTATGAGGAGTTCTTC. This sequence encodes CASSLIRDYEEFF.